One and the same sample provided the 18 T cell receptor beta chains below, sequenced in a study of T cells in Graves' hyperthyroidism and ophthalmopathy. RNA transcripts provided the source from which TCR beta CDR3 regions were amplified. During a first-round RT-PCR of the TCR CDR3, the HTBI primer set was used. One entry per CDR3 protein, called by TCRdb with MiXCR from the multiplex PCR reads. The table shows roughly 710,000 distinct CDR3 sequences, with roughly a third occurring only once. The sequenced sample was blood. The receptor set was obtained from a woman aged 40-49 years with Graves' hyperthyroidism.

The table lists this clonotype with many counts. The CDR3 loop is CSARDLKGYQPQHF. The CDR3 DNA reads as TGCAGTGCTAGAGATCTGAAAGGTTATCAGCCCCAGCATTTT. The chain links TRBV20-1 to TRBJ1-5; D not certain. This CDR3 is built from 14 residues. Trimming removed 0 bases at V and 5 bases at J, with 11 bases between. Germline V gene lookup returns CDR1 DFQATT and CDR2 SNEGSKA (reference sequence).

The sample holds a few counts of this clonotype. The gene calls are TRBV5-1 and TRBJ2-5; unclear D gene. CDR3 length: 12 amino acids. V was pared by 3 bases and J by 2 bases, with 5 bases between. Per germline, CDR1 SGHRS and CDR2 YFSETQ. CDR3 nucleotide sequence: TGCGCCAGCAGCTCAGAGCAAGAGACCCAGTACTTC. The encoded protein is CASSSEQETQYF.

For the CDR3, the DNA is TGTGCCAGCAGCTTGGATGGAGGGGGCTACGAGCAGTACTTC. This codes for CASSLDGGGYEQYF. The V gene is TRBV5-8, the J gene TRBJ2-7, with D tentatively TRBD1 or TRBD2 (6 bases each). The V gene's germline CDR1 is SGHTS and CDR2 YDEGEE. This CDR3 has 14 amino acids. Trimming pared 0 bases from V and 3 bases from J, leaving 10 bases between.

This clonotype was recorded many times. The CDR3 DNA follows: TGTGCCAGCAGCGTAGACGGGGGCACTGAAGCTTTCTTT. Its protein is CASSVDGGTEAFF. The chain links TRBV9 to TRBJ1-1, with D possibly matching TRBD1 (5 bases). Germline CDR1 is SGDLS and CDR2 is YYNGEE. V lost 0 bases to trimming and J lost 4 bases, with 7 bases between them. The CDR3 consists of 13 residues.

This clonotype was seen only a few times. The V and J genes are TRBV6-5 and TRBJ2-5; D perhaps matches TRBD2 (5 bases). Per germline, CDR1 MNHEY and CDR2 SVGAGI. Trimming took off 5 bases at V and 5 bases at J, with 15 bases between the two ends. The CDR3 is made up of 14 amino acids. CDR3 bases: TGTGCCAGCAGTCGGGCCCGCGGGTGGGAGACCCAGTACTTC. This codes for CASSRARGWETQYF.

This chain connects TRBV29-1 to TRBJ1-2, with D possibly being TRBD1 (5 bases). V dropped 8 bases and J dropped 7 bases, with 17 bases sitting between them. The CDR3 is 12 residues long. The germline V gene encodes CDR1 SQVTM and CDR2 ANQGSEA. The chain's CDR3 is CSQVREGFGYTF. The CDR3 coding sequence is TGCAGCCAAGTCAGGGAGGGGTTTGGCTACACCTTC.

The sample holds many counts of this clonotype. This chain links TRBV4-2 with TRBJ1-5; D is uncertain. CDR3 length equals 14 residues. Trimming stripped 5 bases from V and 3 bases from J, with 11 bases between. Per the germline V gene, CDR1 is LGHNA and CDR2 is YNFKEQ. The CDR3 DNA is TGTGCCAGCAGCTCGACTGGATACAATCAGCCCCAGCATTTT. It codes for CASSSTGYNQPQHF.

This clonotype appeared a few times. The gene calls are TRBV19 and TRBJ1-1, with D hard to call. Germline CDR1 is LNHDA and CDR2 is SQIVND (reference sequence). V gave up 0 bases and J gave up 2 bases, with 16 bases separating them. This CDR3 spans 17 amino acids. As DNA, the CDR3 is TGTGCCAGTAGTATAGATTCGTTAGGTCCAGCTAACACTGAAGCTTTCTTT. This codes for CASSIDSLGPANTEAFF.

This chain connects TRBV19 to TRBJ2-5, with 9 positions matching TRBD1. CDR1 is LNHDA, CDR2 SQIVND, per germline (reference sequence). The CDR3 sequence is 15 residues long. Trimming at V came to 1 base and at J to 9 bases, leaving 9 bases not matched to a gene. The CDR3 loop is CASSIAPGQGQPQYF. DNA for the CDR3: TGTGCCAGTAGTATAGCACCGGGACAGGGTCAGCCCCAGTACTTC.

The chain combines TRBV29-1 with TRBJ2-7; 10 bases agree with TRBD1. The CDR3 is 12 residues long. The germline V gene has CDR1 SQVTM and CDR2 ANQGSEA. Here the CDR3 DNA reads TGCAGTCGGCGGACAGGGGGTGACGAGCAGTACTTC. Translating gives CSRRTGGDEQYF.

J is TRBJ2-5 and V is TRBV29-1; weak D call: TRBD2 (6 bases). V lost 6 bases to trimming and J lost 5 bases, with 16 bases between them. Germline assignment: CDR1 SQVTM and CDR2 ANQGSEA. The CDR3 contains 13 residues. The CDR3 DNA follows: TGCAGCGTGGCGGGGCAGGGAGACGAGACCCAGTACTTC. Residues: CSVAGQGDETQYF.

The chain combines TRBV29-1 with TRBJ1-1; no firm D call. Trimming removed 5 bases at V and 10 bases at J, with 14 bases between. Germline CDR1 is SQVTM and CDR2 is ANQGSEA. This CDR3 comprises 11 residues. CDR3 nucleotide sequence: TGCAGCGTTTTCCCGAGTGGAACAGCTTTCTTT. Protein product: CSVFPSGTAFF.

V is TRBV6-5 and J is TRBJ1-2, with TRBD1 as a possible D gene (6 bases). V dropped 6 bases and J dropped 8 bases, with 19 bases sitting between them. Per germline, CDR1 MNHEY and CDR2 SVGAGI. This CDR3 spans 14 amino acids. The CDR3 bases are TGTGCCAGCAGGGAAAACACACAGGGAGGAGGCTACACCTTC. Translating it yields CASRENTQGGGYTF.

The CDR3 coding sequence is TGTGCCAGCACCCCCGACAGGGAGCCCTACGAGCAGTACTTC. Amino acids: CASTPDREPYEQYF. V is TRBV7-9 and J is TRBJ2-7; 7 positions match TRBD1. The CDR3 extends over 14 amino acids. V shed 7 bases and J 2 bases; nucleotides not matched to a gene: 8. CDR1 and CDR2 (germline): SEHNR, FQNEAQ (reference sequence).

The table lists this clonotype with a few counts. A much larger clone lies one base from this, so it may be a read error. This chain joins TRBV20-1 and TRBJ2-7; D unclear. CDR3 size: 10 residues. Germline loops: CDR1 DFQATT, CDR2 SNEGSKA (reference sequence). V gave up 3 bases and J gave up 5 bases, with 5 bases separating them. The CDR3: CSASHHEQYF. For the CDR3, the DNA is TGCAGTGCTAGTCACCACGAGCAGTACTTC.

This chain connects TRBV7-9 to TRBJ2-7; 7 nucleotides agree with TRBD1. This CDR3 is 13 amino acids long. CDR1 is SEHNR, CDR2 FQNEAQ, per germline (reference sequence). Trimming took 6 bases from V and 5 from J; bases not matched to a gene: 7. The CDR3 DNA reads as TGTGCCAGCAGATGGACAGGAAAGAACGAGCAGTACTTC. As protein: CASRWTGKNEQYF.

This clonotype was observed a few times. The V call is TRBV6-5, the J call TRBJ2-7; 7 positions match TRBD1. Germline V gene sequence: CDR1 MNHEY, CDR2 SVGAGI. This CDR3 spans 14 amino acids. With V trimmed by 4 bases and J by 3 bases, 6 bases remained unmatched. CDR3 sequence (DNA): TGTGCCAGCAGTTTTACAGGGGTCCACTACGAGCAGTACTTC. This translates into CASSFTGVHYEQYF.

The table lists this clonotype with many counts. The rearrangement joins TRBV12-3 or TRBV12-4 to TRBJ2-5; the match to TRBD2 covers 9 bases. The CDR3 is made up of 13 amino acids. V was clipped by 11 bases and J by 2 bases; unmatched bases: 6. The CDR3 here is CASRGGWQETQYF. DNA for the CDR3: TGTGCCTCGCGGGGGGGGTGGCAAGAGACCCAGTACTTC.